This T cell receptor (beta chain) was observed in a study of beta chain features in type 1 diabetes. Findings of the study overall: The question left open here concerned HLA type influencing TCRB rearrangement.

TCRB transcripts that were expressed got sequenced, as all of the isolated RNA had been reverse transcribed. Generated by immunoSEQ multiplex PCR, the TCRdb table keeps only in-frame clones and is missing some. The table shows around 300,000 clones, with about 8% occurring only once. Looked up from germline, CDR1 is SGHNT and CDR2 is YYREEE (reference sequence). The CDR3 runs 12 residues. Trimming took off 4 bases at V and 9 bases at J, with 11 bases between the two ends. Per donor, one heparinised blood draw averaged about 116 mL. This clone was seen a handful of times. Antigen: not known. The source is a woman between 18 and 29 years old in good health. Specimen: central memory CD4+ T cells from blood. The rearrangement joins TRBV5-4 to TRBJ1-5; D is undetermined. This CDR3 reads CASSQILGPQHF. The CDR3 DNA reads TGTGCCAGCAGCCAGATACTGGGGCCCCAGCATTTT.